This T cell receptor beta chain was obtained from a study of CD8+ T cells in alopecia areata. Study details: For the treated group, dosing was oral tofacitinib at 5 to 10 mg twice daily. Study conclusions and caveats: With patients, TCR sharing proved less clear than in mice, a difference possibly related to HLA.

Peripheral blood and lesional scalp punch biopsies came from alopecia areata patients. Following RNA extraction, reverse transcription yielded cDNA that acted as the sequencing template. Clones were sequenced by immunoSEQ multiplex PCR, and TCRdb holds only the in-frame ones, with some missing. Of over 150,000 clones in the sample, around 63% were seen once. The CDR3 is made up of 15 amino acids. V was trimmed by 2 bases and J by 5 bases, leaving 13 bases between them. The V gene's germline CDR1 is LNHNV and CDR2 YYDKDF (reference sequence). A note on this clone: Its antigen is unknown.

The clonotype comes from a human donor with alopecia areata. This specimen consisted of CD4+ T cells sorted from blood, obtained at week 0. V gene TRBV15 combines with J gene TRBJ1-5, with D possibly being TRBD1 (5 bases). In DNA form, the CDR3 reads TGTGCCACCAGCAGATTCGGGGGAGGGGATCAGCCCCAGCATTTT. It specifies CATSRFGGGDQPQHF. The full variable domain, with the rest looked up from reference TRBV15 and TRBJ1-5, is DAMVIQNPRYQVTQFGKPVTLSCSQTLNHNVMYWYQQKSSQAPKLLFHYYDKDFNNEADTPDNFQSRRPNTSFCFLDIRSPGLGDTAMYLCATSRFGGGDQPQHFGDGTRLSIL.